The source of this T cell receptor beta chain is a study of CXCR3-negative and CXCR3-positive naive CD8 T cells. About the research overall: The dataset comprises about 135 million TRB reads in total, with about 1.5 +/- 0.3 million reads per library. Study conclusions and caveats: Similarly elevated diversity marked both naive subsets, with memory CD8+ cells showing far lower diversity.

CDR3 length: 15 amino acids. CDR1 is MGHRA, CDR2 YSYEKL, per germline. Points on this clonotype: The antigen remains undetermined.

The authors prepared UMI-labeled TRB cDNA libraries by 5' RACE. TCRdb re-called the 5' RACE reads and gives one entry per CDR3 protein, without DNA. In all, the sample yields some 56,000 distinct CDR3 sequences. The study sorted every CD8+ T cell subset in triplicate at 300,000 cells each. The chain has TRBV4-1 and TRBJ2-5; TCRdb's D call, TRBD1, is unchecked because there is no DNA. The source material was memory CD8+ T cells from blood. The TCR was taken from a human donor in good health. Some clones in this sample may be carry-over from other donors' samples. The CDR3 here is CASSQATGLGETQYF.